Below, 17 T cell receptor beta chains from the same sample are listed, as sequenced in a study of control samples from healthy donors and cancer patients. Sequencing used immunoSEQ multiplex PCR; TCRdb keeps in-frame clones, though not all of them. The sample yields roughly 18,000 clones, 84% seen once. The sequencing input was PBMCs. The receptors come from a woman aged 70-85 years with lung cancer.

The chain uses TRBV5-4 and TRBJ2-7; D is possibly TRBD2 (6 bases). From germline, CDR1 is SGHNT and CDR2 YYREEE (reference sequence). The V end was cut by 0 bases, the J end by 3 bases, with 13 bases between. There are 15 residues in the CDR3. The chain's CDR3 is CASSLGGGLFYEQYF. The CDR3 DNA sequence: TGTGCCAGCAGCTTGGGAGGAGGGCTCTTCTACGAGCAGTACTTC.

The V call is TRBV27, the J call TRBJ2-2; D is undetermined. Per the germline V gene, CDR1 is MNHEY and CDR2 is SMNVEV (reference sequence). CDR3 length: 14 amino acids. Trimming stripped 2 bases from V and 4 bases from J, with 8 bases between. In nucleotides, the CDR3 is TGTGCCAGCAGTTTAGGCGTCTTCACCGGGGAGCTGTTTTTT. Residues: CASSLGVFTGELFF.

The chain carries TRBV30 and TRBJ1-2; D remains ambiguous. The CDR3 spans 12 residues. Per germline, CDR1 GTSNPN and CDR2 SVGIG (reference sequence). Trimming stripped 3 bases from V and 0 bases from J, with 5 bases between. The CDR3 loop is CAWRTANYGYTF. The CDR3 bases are TGTGCCTGGAGAACAGCTAACTATGGCTACACCTTC.

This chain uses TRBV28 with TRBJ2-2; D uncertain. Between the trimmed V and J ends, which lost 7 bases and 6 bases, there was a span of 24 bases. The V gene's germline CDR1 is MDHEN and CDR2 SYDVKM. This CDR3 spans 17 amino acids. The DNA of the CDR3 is TGTGCCAGCACTTTTTCCCCCTTGGCTGCCACACCCGGGGAGCTGTTTTTT. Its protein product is CASTFSPLAATPGELFF.

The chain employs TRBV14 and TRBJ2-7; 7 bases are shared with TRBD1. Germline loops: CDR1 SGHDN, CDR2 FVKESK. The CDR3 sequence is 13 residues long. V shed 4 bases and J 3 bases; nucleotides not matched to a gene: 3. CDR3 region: CASSLRDSYEQYF. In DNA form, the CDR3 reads TGTGCCAGCAGCCTCCGGGACAGCTACGAGCAGTACTTC.

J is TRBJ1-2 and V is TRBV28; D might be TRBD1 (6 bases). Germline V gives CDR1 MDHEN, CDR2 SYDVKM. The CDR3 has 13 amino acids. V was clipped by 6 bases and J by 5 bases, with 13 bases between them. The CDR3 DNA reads TGTGCCAGCAGGGAGGACAGAGATTATGGCTACACCTTC. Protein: CASREDRDYGYTF.

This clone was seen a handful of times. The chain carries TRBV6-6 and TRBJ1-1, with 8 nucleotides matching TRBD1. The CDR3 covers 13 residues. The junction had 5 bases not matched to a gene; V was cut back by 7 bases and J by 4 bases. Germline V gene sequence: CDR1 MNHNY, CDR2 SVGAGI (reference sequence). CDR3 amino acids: CASIGQGGTEAFF. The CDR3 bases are TGTGCCAGCATTGGACAGGGTGGCACTGAAGCTTTCTTT.

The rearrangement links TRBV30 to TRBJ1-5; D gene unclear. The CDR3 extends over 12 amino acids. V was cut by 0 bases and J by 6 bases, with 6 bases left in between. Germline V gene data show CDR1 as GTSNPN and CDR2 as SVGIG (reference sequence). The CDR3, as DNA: TGTGCCTGGAGTGTACAAGGTCAGCCCCAGCATTTT. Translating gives CAWSVQGQPQHF.

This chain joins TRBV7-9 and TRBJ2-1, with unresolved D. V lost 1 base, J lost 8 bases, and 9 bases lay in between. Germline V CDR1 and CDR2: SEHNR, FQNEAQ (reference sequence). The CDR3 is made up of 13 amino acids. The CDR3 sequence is CASSLGTGDEQFF. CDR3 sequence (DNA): TGTGCCAGCAGCTTAGGTACTGGCGATGAGCAGTTCTTC.

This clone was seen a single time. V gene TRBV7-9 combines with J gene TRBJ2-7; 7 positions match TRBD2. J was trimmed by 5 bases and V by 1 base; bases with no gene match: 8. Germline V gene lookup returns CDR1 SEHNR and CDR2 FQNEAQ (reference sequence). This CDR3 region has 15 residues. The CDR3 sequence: CASSLGTGGTNEQYF. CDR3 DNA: TGTGCCAGCAGCTTAGGAACGGGAGGAACCAACGAGCAGTACTTC.

CDR3 nucleotide sequence: TGTGCCAGTAGTTTGGGTGGCAATAAGAATGAGCAGTTCTTC. It codes for CASSLGGNKNEQFF. The chain is built from TRBV19 and TRBJ2-1; D is unclear. CDR3 length equals 14 residues. Germline V gene lookup returns CDR1 LNHDA and CDR2 SQIVND (reference sequence). V lost 5 bases and J lost 7, with 15 bases in between.

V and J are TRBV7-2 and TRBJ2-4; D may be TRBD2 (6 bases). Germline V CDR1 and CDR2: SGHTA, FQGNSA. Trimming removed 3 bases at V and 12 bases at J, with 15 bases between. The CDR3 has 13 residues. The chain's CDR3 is CASSFQLARDQYF. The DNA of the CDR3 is TGTGCCAGCAGCTTTCAACTAGCCAGGGATCAGTACTTC.

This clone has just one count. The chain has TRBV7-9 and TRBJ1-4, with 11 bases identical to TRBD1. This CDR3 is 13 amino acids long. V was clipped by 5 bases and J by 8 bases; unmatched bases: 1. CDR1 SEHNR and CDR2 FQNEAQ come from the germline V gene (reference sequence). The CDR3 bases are TGTGCCAGCAGCAGGACAGGGGGCGAAAAACTGTTTTTT. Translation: CASSRTGGEKLFF.

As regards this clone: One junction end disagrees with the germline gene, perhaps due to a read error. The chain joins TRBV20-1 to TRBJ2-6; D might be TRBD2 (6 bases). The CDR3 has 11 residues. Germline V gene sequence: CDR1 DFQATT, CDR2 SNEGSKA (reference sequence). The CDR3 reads CSAPLGIGRSF. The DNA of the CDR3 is TGCAGTGCTCCGCTAGGGATCGGGAGATCTTTC.

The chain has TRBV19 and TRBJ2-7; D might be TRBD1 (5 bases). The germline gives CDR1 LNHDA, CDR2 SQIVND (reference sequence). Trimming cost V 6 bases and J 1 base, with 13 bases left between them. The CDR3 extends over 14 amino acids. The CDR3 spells CASSTGSSSYEQYF. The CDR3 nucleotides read TGTGCCAGTAGCACAGGTTCTTCATCCTACGAGCAGTACTTC.

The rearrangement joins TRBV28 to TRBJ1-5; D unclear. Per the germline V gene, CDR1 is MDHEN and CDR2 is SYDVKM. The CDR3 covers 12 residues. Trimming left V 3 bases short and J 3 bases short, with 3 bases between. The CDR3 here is CASSFSNQPQHF. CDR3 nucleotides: TGTGCCAGCAGTTTCTCCAATCAGCCCCAGCATTTT.

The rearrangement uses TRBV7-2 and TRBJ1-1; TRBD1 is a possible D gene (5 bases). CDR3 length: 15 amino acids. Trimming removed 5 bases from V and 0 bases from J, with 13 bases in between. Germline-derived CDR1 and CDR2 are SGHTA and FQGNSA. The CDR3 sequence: CASSPERGLNTEAFF. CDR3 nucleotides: TGTGCCAGCAGCCCAGAGCGGGGGTTGAACACTGAAGCTTTCTTT.